The rows below give T cell receptor beta chains drawn from one sample of a study of T cells in Graves' hyperthyroidism and ophthalmopathy. Via MiXCR, TCRdb re-called the multiplex PCR reads, giving one row per CDR3 protein. The table lists hundreds of thousands of distinct CDR3 sequences, 35% to 45% of them singletons. Sequences were obtained from blood. These TCRs come from a man aged 18-30 years with Graves' hyperthyroidism. The CDR3 runs from the conserved cysteine through the conserved F or W. The D gene is left open where the match is weak. Part of the rows lack a size; the others show once, few, many or a class for expanded clones.

v_call	clone_size	j_call	d_call	cdr3_nt	cdr3_aa
TRBV7-8	.	TRBJ2-5	.	TGTGCCAGCAGCTTATTGTTCTGGCTCTCGGGGGAGCCCCAGTACTTC	CASSLLFWLSGEPQYF
TRBV10-3	.	TRBJ1-4	TRBD1	TGTGCCAGCAGCCAAGGGCAGGGGGCGAACCAGGCTAATGAAAAACTGTTTTTT	CASSQGQGANQANEKLFF
TRBV7-2	.	TRBJ2-7	.	TGTGCCAGCAGCTTGGCCCGTGACCATGTATCCTACGAGCAGTACTTC	CASSLARDHVSYEQYF
TRBV2	.	TRBJ1-2	.	TGTGCCAGCAGGGGGGGGAGGGGCGATGGCTACACCTTC	CASRGGRGDGYTF
TRBV19	.	TRBJ2-7	.	TGTGCCAGTAGTCCTGGTTTGGGTCACGAGCAGTACTTC	CASSPGLGHEQYF
TRBV28	few	TRBJ2-5	TRBD1	TGTGCCAGCAGCCCACCCAGATCCAGGGACAGACGGATCCAGTACTTC	CASSPPRSRDRRIQYF
TRBV29-1	few	TRBJ2-3	.	TGCAGCGTTGATTCCGGGAGTTTAGATACGCAGTATTTT	CSVDSGSLDTQYF
TRBV24-1	many	TRBJ2-2	TRBD1	TGTGCCACCAGTCGACAGGGGATGAGGACCGGGGAGCTGTTTTTT	CATSRQGMRTGELFF
TRBV19	.	TRBJ1-1	.	TGTGCCAGTAGTATAGATGGAAACAGGGCGGGCACTGAAGCTTTCTTT	CASSIDGNRAGTEAFF
TRBV2	.	TRBJ2-1	.	TGTGCCAGCAGGGGTCGGGTCGCCAATGAGCAGTTCTTC	CASRGRVANEQFF
TRBV11-1	.	TRBJ2-7	.	TGTGCCAGCAGCTTAGAAGTGCATTACGAGCAGTACTTC	CASSLEVHYEQYF
TRBV7-8	.	TRBJ2-5	TRBD1	TGTGCCAGCAGCCCGACAGGGGTGTTGTCCCAGTACTTC	CASSPTGVLSQYF
TRBV11-2	.	TRBJ1-2	.	TGTGCCAGCAGCATTACAGAGAATAACTATGGCTACACCTTC	CASSITENNYGYTF
TRBV24-1	few	TRBJ2-7	TRBD2	TGTGCCAGCAGTTATGCGGGGGAGGGCGAGCAGTACTTC	CASSYAGEGEQYF
TRBV20-1	few	TRBJ2-5	TRBD2	TGCAGTGCCACGGGGGCTAGCGGGGCGGTCGCCGAAGAGACCCAGTACTTC	CSATGASGAVAEETQYF
TRBV27	.	TRBJ1-5	.	TGTGCCAGCAGTCCCCTGGCAGGGCTGAACCAGCCCCAGCATTTT	CASSPLAGLNQPQHF
TRBV9	once	TRBJ1-3	.	TGTGCCAGCAGCCCCCAGGGAACCGCTGGAAACACCTTATATTTT	CASSPQGTAGNTLYF
TRBV5-1	.	TRBJ2-5	.	TGCGCCAGCAGCTTGGCCCCGAGGCAGGGAGAGACCCAGTACTTC	CASSLAPRQGETQYF
TRBV2	few	TRBJ2-2	.	TGTGCCAGTATGGGGAGGCTAACCGGGGAGCTGTTTTTT	CASMGRLTGELFF
TRBV6-6	.	TRBJ1-1	.	TGTGCCAGCAGAAGGGTCCGGGAAGCTTTCTTT	CASRRVREAFF
TRBV28	.	TRBJ2-5	.	TGTGCCAGCAGTTTAACCATGCTGCCACGCCTACAAGAGACCCAGTACTTC	CASSLTMLPRLQETQYF
TRBV4-2	many	TRBJ2-7	TRBD2	TGTGCCAGCAGCCAAGTTGGAACTAGCGGGGCCTACGAGCAGTACTTC	CASSQVGTSGAYEQYF
TRBV19	few	TRBJ2-7	.	TGTGCCAGTAGTAAGGCGGTTGGGGACTACGAGCAGTACTTC	CASSKAVGDYEQYF
TRBV29-1	.	TRBJ2-6	TRBD1	TGCAGCGTTGAAGCGGTTCCCCAGGGGGCCTTCTCTGGGGCCAACGTCCTGACTTTC	CSVEAVPQGAFSGANVLTF
TRBV2	.	TRBJ2-7	.	TGTGCCAGCTCGTTTACGTACTCCTACGAGCAGTACTTC	CASSFTYSYEQYF
TRBV20-1	many	TRBJ1-2	.	TGCAGTGCTTGGACAACAAACTATGGCTACACCTTC	CSAWTTNYGYTF
TRBV6-5	few	TRBJ1-5	TRBD1	TGTGCCAGCAGCTACACAGGGGAGAGCAATCAGCCCCAGCATTTT	CASSYTGESNQPQHF
TRBV6-5	once	TRBJ1-2	TRBD1	TGTGCCAGCAGCCATGGGGTAGACAGGGTCTATGGCTACACCTTC	CASSHGVDRVYGYTF
TRBV7-8	.	TRBJ2-5	TRBD2	TGTGCCAGCAGCTTGATGAGCGGGAGGGCCCGGGAGACCCAGTACTTC	CASSLMSGRARETQYF
TRBV29-1	many	TRBJ1-1	.	TGCAGCGTTGTATCTAGAGGGACTGAAGCTTTCTTT	CSVVSRGTEAFF
TRBV2	.	TRBJ1-2	.	TGTGCCAGCAGTGCAATTCCTGGAGCGAACTATGGCTACACCTTC	CASSAIPGANYGYTF
TRBV6-5	many	TRBJ1-1	.	TGTGCCAGCAGCTACCGGGGCGAAGCTTTCTTT	CASSYRGEAFF
TRBV7-9	.	TRBJ2-5	TRBD2	TGTGCCAGCAGCTTAGATACTAGCGGGAAAGAGACCCAGTACTTC	CASSLDTSGKETQYF
TRBV29-1	many	TRBJ1-1	.	TGCAGCGTCGGCCTGGACAGAGACACTGAAGCTTTCTTT	CSVGLDRDTEAFF
TRBV4-2	.	TRBJ1-1	TRBD1	TGTGCCAGCAGCAGACAGGGTCTGGGTGAAGCTTTCTTT	CASSRQGLGEAFF
TRBV6-5	.	TRBJ2-7	TRBD1	TGTGCCAGCAGCAGGGACAGATCAGCCTACGAGCAGTACTTC	CASSRDRSAYEQYF
TRBV7-6	.	TRBJ2-2	TRBD2	TGTGCCAGCAGCTTGGGACTAGCGGGAGACACCGGGGAGCTGTTTTTT	CASSLGLAGDTGELFF
TRBV6-1	.	TRBJ2-7	TRBD2	TGTGCCAGCAGGCAGGGACTAGCGGGGGCCTACGAGCAGTACTTC	CASRQGLAGAYEQYF
TRBV29-1	.	TRBJ1-2	.	TGCAGCGTCGCCACGGGGGCGGCGGGCTACACCTTC	CSVATGAAGYTF
TRBV12-3/TRBV12-4	.	TRBJ1-6	.	TGTGCCGCTGGGGCTGGCGCAAATCCCCTCCACTTT	CAAGAGANPLHF
TRBV29-1	.	TRBJ2-2	TRBD2	TGCAGCCCCGGGGGGACCGGGGAGCTGTTTTTT	CSPGGTGELFF
TRBV30	few	TRBJ2-2	.	TGTGCCTGGTCATGGGAGGGGGAGCTGTTTTTT	CAWSWEGELFF
TRBV29-1	.	TRBJ1-1	.	TGCAGCACCAAGACAGGAAACACCACTGAAGCTTTCTTT	CSTKTGNTTEAFF
TRBV10-3	few	TRBJ1-4	TRBD1	TGTGCCATCAGTGAGGTCTTGGGACAGGGGATTGCAACTAATGAAAAACTGTTTTTT	CAISEVLGQGIATNEKLFF
TRBV29-1	.	TRBJ1-1	.	TGCAGCTCTGTGGGCCCCACTGAAGCTTTCTTT	CSSVGPTEAFF
TRBV12-3/TRBV12-4	few	TRBJ2-7	.	TGTGCCAGCAGTTTAGCAGGGGGGGGGGACGAGCAGTACTTC	CASSLAGGGDEQYF
TRBV5-1	.	TRBJ2-7	TRBD2	TGCGCCAGCAGCTCAGGGACTAGCGGGAGCTCCTACGAGCAGTACTTC	CASSSGTSGSSYEQYF
TRBV9	.	TRBJ2-5	TRBD1	TGTGCCAGCAGCCCCGTGGGACAGGGCCAAGAGACCCAGTACTTC	CASSPVGQGQETQYF
TRBV7-2	.	TRBJ1-1	TRBD1	TGTGCCAGCAGCCGATTAGGACAGGGGAACACTGAAGCTTTCTTT	CASSRLGQGNTEAFF
TRBV20-1	few	TRBJ1-1	.	TGCAGTGCTAGAGATGTGGGCGGAGGTTCTCTGAACACTGAAGCTTTCTTT	CSARDVGGGSLNTEAFF
TRBV7-2	.	TRBJ2-2	TRBD2	TGTGCCAGCAGCCAAGCGGGCGGTAGCGGGAGAGTAGCCGGGGAGCTGTTTTTT	CASSQAGGSGRVAGELFF
TRBV20-1	.	TRBJ2-5	.	TGCAGTGCACCGGTCGAGGGGGGGAGAGAGACCCAGTACTTC	CSAPVEGGRETQYF
TRBV12-3/TRBV12-4	.	TRBJ2-5	.	TGTGCCAGCAGTTTAATCGAGTCCGATGGGGAGACCCAGTACTTC	CASSLIESDGETQYF
TRBV11-2	few	TRBJ2-7	.	TGTGCCAGCAGCTTAAACGACCCCGAGCAGTACTTC	CASSLNDPEQYF
TRBV19	.	TRBJ2-6	.	TGTGCCAGTAGTATTGGTGGGAACTCTGGGGCCAACGTCCTGACTTTC	CASSIGGNSGANVLTF
TRBV2	few	TRBJ2-2	.	TGTGCCAGCAGACAGGGCGTCACCGGGGAGCTGTTTTTT	CASRQGVTGELFF
TRBV20-1	many	TRBJ1-5	.	TGCAGTGCTAGGAAGGGAGAAGGGAGCAATCAGCCCCAGCATTTT	CSARKGEGSNQPQHF
TRBV7-9	many	TRBJ1-6	.	TGTGCCAGCAGCTGGGGGTCTACAGGGAGGGATAATTCACCCCTCCACTTT	CASSWGSTGRDNSPLHF
TRBV10-3	.	TRBJ2-7	TRBD2	TGTGCCAGCAGCTCCGGGGGAGGGCCAACCTACGAGCAGTACTTC	CASSSGGGPTYEQYF
TRBV20-1	.	TRBJ1-4	TRBD1	TGCAGTGCTAGAGGACAGGGTAAAACTAATGAAAAACTGTTTTTT	CSARGQGKTNEKLFF